This passage covers 14 T cell receptor beta chains from one sample sequenced in a study of OX40 agonist ivuxolimab in advanced cancers. The data were produced by immunoSEQ multiplex PCR, yet TCRdb's version contains in-frame clones alone and is incomplete. The table has 65,000 to 75,000 clones, roughly nine tenths seen once; the top ten hold approximately 4%. Sample: CD4+ or CD8+ T cells sorted from blood, taken in a trial of the OX40 agonist ivuxolimab. The receptors were sampled from an adult with an advanced solid tumor such as melanoma, head and neck, liver or kidney cancer.

The chain is built from TRBV5-1 and TRBJ2-5, with D possibly being TRBD2 (6 bases). Trimming stripped 0 bases from V and 1 base from J, with 10 bases between. CDR3 length equals 15 residues. Germline V gene sequence: CDR1 SGHRS, CDR2 YFSETQ. The CDR3 is CASSLGPGLQETQYF. The DNA for the CDR3 is TGCGCCAGCAGCTTGGGCCCGGGACTCCAAGAGACCCAGTACTTC.

The chain combines TRBV5-5 with TRBJ1-5; D is perhaps TRBD1 (6 bases). Trimming removed 0 bases at V and 3 bases at J, with 7 bases between. CDR3 length equals 14 residues. CDR1 is SGHKS and CDR2 is YYEKEE in the germline V gene (reference sequence). CDR3 residues: CASSLAGVNQPQHF. The CDR3 bases are TGTGCCAGCAGCTTGGCAGGGGTCAATCAGCCCCAGCATTTT.

The gene calls are TRBV11-2 and TRBJ1-4; tentatively, D is TRBD1 (5 bases). V lost 5 bases, J lost 0 bases, and 10 bases lay in between. Germline V CDR1 and CDR2: SGHAT, FQNNGV. The CDR3 is 15 residues long. This chain's CDR3 is CASSPGLATNEKLFF. The CDR3 DNA reads TGTGCCAGCAGCCCGGGACTTGCAACTAATGAAAAACTGTTTTTT.

The chain links TRBV18 to TRBJ1-1; tentatively, D is TRBD1 (6 bases). The CDR3 has 14 amino acids. CDR1 KGHSH and CDR2 LQKENI come from the germline V gene. Trimming removed 6 bases at V and 1 base at J, with 12 bases between. The CDR3 coding sequence is TGTGCCAGCTCCACAGGGATTCAGAACACTGAAGCTTTCTTT. The encoded protein is CASSTGIQNTEAFF. The entire variable domain, with the rest obtained from reference TRBV18 and TRBJ1-1, is as follows: NAGVMQNPRHLVRRRGQEARLRCSPMKGHSHVYWYRQLPEEGLKFMVYLQKENIIDESGMPKERFSAEFPKEGPSILRIQQVVRGDSAAYFCASSTGIQNTEAFFGQGTRLTVV.

The chain combines TRBV18 with TRBJ1-1, with D unresolved. V was pared by 2 bases and J by 10 bases, with 14 bases between. The CDR3 has 13 residues. Germline lookup yields CDR1 KGHSH and CDR2 LQKENI. This chain's CDR3 is CASSPGSLQVAFF. CDR3 nucleotide sequence: TGTGCCAGCTCACCAGGTTCTCTCCAGGTAGCTTTCTTT.

CDR3 bases: TGCGCCAGCAGCTTGGCCGGGGGATTCTCCTACGAGCAGTACTTC. Protein product: CASSLAGGFSYEQYF. The rearrangement joins TRBV5-1 to TRBJ2-7; weak D call: TRBD2 (6 bases). Germline V gives CDR1 SGHRS, CDR2 YFSETQ. The CDR3 runs to 15 residues. The germline V and J ends were trimmed by 0 bases and 0 bases, with 10 bases remaining between them.

This rearrangement joins TRBV5-6 to TRBJ1-1, with D possibly TRBD1 on 6 matching bases. The CDR3 length is 13 residues. CDR1 is SGHDT and CDR2 is YYEEEE in the germline V gene. V gave up 4 bases and J gave up 2 bases, with 9 bases separating them. The CDR3 DNA is TGTGCCAGCAGCGTCGGGACAAACACTGAAGCTTTCTTT. Its protein product is CASSVGTNTEAFF.

J is TRBJ1-6 and V is TRBV30; 7 bases map to TRBD1. The V segment lost 0 bases and the J segment 2 bases; nucleotides outside the gene matches: 4. The CDR3 loop spans 16 amino acids. CDR1 is GTSNPN and CDR2 is SVGIG in the germline V gene (reference sequence). Written as DNA, the CDR3 is TGTGCCTGGAGTGTTCAGGGGGGAACCTATAATTCACCCCTCCACTTT. Protein sequence: CAWSVQGGTYNSPLHF.

In this sample, this clone turned up once. The rearrangement links TRBV6-1 to TRBJ1-1; D ambiguous. Per the germline V gene, CDR1 is MNHNS and CDR2 is SASEGT. This CDR3 has 13 residues. V was trimmed by 5 bases and J by 1 base, leaving 8 bases between them. As DNA, the CDR3 is TGTGCCAGCAGTTCCTCAGGGAACACTGAAGCTTTCTTT. As protein: CASSSSGNTEAFF.

V usage is TRBV7-6 and J usage is TRBJ2-1; 9 bases map to TRBD1. Germline loops: CDR1 SGHVS, CDR2 FNYEAQ. This CDR3 is 15 amino acids long. The V segment lost 3 bases and the J segment 6 bases; nucleotides outside the gene matches: 6. For the CDR3, the DNA is TGTGCCAGCAGCTTCACCCCGGGACAGGGCAATGAGCAGTTCTTC. The encoded protein is CASSFTPGQGNEQFF. The whole variable domain, filled in from reference TRBV7-6 and TRBJ2-1, reads GAGVSQSPRYKVTKRGQDVALRCDPISGHVSLYWYRQALGQGPEFLTYFNYEAQQDKSGLPNDRFSAERPEGSISTLTIQRTEQRDSAMYRCASSFTPGQGNEQFFGPGTRLTVL.

The chain uses TRBV7-8 and TRBJ2-5; 7 nucleotides match TRBD1. The V gene end was trimmed by 5 bases and the J gene end by 4 bases; junction bases not matched to a gene: 10. The CDR3 sequence is 15 residues long. Germline V lookup: CDR1 SGHVS, CDR2 FQNEAQ. The CDR3: CASSLNTGVRETQYF. CDR3 bases: TGTGCCAGCAGCCTTAATACAGGGGTCCGAGAGACCCAGTACTTC.

The J gene is TRBJ1-3, the V gene TRBV4-3; D may be TRBD1 (6 bases). This CDR3 region has 20 residues. V lost 1 base and J 0 bases, leaving 22 bases between the germline ends. The V gene's germline CDR1 is LGHNA and CDR2 YSLEER. The CDR3 DNA sequence: TGCGCCAGCAGCCAAGTTGTACTAATAGGGGGAGACGGCTCTGGAAACACCATATATTTT. Protein: CASSQVVLIGGDGSGNTIYF.

This clone has more than one count but fewer than ten. CDR3 sequence: CASSLATHTEAFF. In DNA, the CDR3 is TGTGCCAGCAGCTTAGCGACGCACACTGAAGCTTTCTTT. V usage is TRBV7-7 and J usage is TRBJ1-1; D uncertain. This CDR3 is 13 amino acids long. From germline, CDR1 is SSHAT and CDR2 FNYEAQ (reference sequence). Between the trimmed V and J ends, which lost 0 bases and 3 bases, there was a span of 5 bases.

CDR3 region: CASSAGPNEKLFF. In nucleotides, the CDR3 is TGTGCCAGCAGCGCGGGACCTAATGAAAAACTGTTTTTT. The J gene is TRBJ1-4, the V gene TRBV7-9; D might be TRBD1 (5 bases). CDR1 SEHNR and CDR2 FQNEAQ come from the germline V gene (reference sequence). CDR3 length: 13 residues. Trimming cost V 5 bases and J 3 bases, with 7 bases left between them.